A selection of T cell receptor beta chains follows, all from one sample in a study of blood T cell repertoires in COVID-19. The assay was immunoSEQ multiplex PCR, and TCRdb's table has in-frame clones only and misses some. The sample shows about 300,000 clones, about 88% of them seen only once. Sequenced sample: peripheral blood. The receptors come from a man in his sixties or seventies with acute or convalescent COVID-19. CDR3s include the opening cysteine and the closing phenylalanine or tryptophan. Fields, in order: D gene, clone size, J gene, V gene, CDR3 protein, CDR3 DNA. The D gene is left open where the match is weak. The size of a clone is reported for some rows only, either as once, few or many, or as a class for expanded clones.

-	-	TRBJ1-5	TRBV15	CATSRDRGSNQPQHF	TGTGCCACCAGCAGAGATCGGGGTAGCAATCAGCCCCAGCATTTT
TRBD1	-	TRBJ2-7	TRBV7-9	CASSFGQGSDEQYF	TGTGCCAGCAGCTTCGGACAGGGAAGTGACGAGCAGTACTTC
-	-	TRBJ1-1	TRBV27	CASRINSNTEAFF	TGTGCCAGCAGGATCAACTCGAACACTGAAGCTTTCTTT
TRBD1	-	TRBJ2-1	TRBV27	CASSSGTGGSYNEQFF	TGTGCCAGCAGTTCGGGGACAGGGGGCTCCTACAATGAGCAGTTCTTC
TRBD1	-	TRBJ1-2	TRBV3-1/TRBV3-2	CASSQADRQYTF	TGTGCCAGCAGCCAAGCGGACAGGCAGTACACCTTC
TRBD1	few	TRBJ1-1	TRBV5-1	CASSGPGQRNTEAFF	TGCGCCAGCAGCGGACCGGGACAGAGGAACACTGAAGCTTTCTTT
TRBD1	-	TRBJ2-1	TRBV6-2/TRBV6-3	CASSYSKGQRTYNEQFF	TGTGCCAGCAGTTACTCAAAGGGACAGCGAACTTACAATGAGCAGTTCTTC
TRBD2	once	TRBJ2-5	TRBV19	CASSGGLAGVETQYF	TGTGCCAGTAGCGGGGGACTAGCGGGAGTAGAGACCCAGTACTTC
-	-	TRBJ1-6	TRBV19	CASSITDSPLHF	TGTGCCAGTAGTATTACAGACTCACCCCTCCACTTT
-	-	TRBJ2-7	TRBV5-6	CASSGIQGYEQYF	TGTGCCAGCAGCGGGATACAGGGATACGAGCAGTACTTC
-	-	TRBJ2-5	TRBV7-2	CASNDRIQETQYF	TGTGCCAGCAACGACAGGATCCAAGAGACCCAGTACTTC
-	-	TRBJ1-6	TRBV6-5	CASSYLQGNSPLHF	TGTGCCAGCAGTTACCTGCAGGGCAATTCACCCCTCCACTTT
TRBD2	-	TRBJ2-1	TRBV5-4	CASSLGSGGSNEQFF	TGTGCCAGCAGCTTGGGTAGCGGGGGGAGCAATGAGCAGTTCTTC
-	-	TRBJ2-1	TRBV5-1	CASRTSTSSYNEQFF	TGCGCCAGCAGGACTTCTACGAGCTCCTACAATGAGCAGTTCTTC
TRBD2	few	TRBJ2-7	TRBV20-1	CSASRPGLAERRISYEQYF	TGCAGTGCTAGTCGACCGGGACTAGCGGAAAGGAGGATCTCCTACGAGCAGTACTTC
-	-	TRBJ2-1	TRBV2	CASSSTSRGNEQFF	TGTGCCAGCAGTTCGACTAGTCGGGGCAATGAGCAGTTCTTC
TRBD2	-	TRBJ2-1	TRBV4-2	CASSPLAVMYNEQFF	TGTGCCAGCAGCCCACTAGCGGTGATGTACAATGAGCAGTTCTTC
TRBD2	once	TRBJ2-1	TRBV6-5	CASSLEAGVHEQFF	TGTGCCAGCAGCTTGGAAGCGGGAGTTCATGAGCAGTTCTTC
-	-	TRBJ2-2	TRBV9	CASSVGGPGELFF	TGTGCCAGCAGCGTAGGCGGGCCCGGGGAGCTGTTTTTT
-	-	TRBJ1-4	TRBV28	CASSFRGWTRNNEKLFF	TGTGCCAGCAGTTTTAGGGGTTGGACCAGGAATAATGAAAAACTGTTTTTT
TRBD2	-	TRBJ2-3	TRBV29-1	CSGSGRPSGWGDTQYF	TGCAGCGGCTCGGGGCGCCCTAGCGGGTGGGGGGATACGCAGTATTTT
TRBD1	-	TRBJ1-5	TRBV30	CAWRGQGHSNQPQHF	TGTGCCTGGAGGGGACAGGGGCATAGCAATCAGCCCCAGCATTTT
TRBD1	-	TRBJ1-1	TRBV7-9	CASSSRTGVWENTEAFF	TGTGCCAGCAGCTCCCGGACAGGGGTTTGGGAAAACACTGAAGCTTTCTTT
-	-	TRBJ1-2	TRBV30	CAWSLANYGYTF	TGTGCCTGGAGTTTGGCAAACTATGGCTACACCTTC
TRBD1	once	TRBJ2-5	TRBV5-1	CASSPSGQGAGETQYF	TGCGCCAGCAGCCCGTCGGGACAGGGGGCTGGGGAGACCCAGTACTTC
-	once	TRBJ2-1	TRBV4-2	CASSQDGSGSSYNEQFF	TGTGCCAGCAGCCAAGATGGATCGGGAAGCTCCTACAATGAGCAGTTCTTC
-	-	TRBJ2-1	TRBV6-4	CASSDSSSDEQFF	TGTGCCAGCAGTGACTCGTCGAGCGATGAGCAGTTCTTC
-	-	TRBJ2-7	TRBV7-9	CASSLSLDEQYF	TGTGCCAGCAGCTTAAGTTTAGACGAGCAGTACTTC
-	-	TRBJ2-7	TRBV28	CASSRTVSYEQYF	TGTGCCAGCAGTCGGACAGTATCCTACGAGCAGTACTTC
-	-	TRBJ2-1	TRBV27	CASSSRPRGSGEQFF	TGTGCCAGCAGTTCTAGACCAAGAGGGAGCGGGGAGCAGTTCTTC
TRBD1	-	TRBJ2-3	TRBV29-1	CSALGQGGTDTQYF	TGCAGCGCCCTGGGACAGGGTGGCACAGATACGCAGTATTTT
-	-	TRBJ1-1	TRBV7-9	CASSLEGALNTEAFF	TGTGCCAGCAGCTTGGAAGGGGCGCTGAACACTGAAGCTTTCTTT
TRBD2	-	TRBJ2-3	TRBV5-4	CASSSGGAYDTQYF	TGTGCCAGCAGCAGCGGGGGGGCCTACGATACGCAGTATTTT
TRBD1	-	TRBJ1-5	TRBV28	CASSTGVGGNQPQHF	TGTGCCAGCAGTACAGGGGTGGGGGGCAATCAGCCCCAGCATTTT
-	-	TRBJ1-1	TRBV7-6	CASSAGLGGDTEAFF	TGTGCCAGCAGCGCCGGACTGGGGGGGGACACTGAAGCTTTCTTT
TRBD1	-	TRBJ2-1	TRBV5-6	CASRQTGTGVHNEQFF	TGTGCCAGCCGACAAACCGGGACAGGGGTTCACAATGAGCAGTTCTTC
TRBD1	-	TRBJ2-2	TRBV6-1	CASSEPGQSTGELFF	TGTGCCAGCAGTGAACCGGGACAGAGTACCGGGGAGCTGTTTTTT
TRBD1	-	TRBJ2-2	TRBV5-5	CASSRPGQGSSAGELFF	TGTGCCAGCAGCAGGCCGGGACAGGGATCTAGCGCCGGGGAGCTGTTTTTT
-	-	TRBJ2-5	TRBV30	CAWSPNRETQYF	TGTGCCTGGAGTCCAAACCGGGAGACCCAGTACTTC